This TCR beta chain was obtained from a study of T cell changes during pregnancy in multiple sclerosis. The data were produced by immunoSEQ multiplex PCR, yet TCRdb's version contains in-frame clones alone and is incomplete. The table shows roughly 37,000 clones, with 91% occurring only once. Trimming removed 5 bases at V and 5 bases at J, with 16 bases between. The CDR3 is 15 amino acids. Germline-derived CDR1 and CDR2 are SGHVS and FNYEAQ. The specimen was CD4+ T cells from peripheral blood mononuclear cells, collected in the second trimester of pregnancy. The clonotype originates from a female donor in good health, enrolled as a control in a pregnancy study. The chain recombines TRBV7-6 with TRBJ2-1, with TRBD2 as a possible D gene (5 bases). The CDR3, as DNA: TGTGCCAGCAGCCCGAATTCGGGATACGACAATGAGCAGTTCTTC. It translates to CASSPNSGYDNEQFF.